Following are 17 T cell receptor beta chains from one sample sequenced in a study of shared clonotypes between healthy human individuals. This table comes from immunoSEQ multiplex PCR, and its TCRdb copy is limited to in-frame clones, with some not included. The sample yields roughly 2.1 million clones, under 95% seen once. Cells designated naive CD8 were CD45RO-negative and were positively selected for CCR7, with terminally differentiated effector memory CD45RA+ cells excluded. Sequenced sample: naive CD8+ T cells from PBMCs. These receptors all come from a young man in good health. Some clones in this sample may be carry-over from other donors' samples.

This chain joins TRBV28 and TRBJ1-1, with a weak D call TRBD1 (6 bases). This CDR3 is 16 amino acids long. The V gene's germline CDR1 is MDHEN and CDR2 SYDVKM. V lost 2 bases, J lost 0 bases, and 13 bases lay in between. The CDR3 protein is CASSLASEGVNTEAFF. CDR3 DNA sequence: TGTGCCAGCAGTTTAGCTTCTGAGGGGGTGAACACTGAAGCTTTCTTT.

The rearrangement uses TRBV7-9 and TRBJ2-1; tentatively, D is TRBD2 (5 bases). Germline CDR1 SEHNR, CDR2 FQNEAQ (reference sequence). The CDR3 length is 13 residues. Trimming cost V 7 bases and J 7 bases, with 14 bases left between them. CDR3 sequence: CASTPVLENEQFF. The CDR3 DNA reads TGTGCCAGCACCCCAGTACTAGAGAATGAGCAGTTCTTC.

This chain uses TRBV27 with TRBJ1-2; 12 nucleotides line up with TRBD1. V trimming: 4 bases; J trimming: 4 bases; junction bases outside the gene matches: 7. Germline values: CDR1 MNHEY, CDR2 SMNVEV (reference sequence). CDR3 length: 16 residues. CDR3 amino acids: CASSSTGQGAGYGYTF. The CDR3 DNA is TGTGCCAGCAGTTCCACGGGACAGGGGGCAGGCTATGGCTACACCTTC.

The V call is TRBV9, the J call TRBJ2-1, with TRBD2 matching 10 bases. Looked up from germline, CDR1 is SGDLS and CDR2 is YYNGEE. The CDR3 is 14 amino acids. V dropped 5 bases and J dropped 7; count of bases not matched to a gene: 6. CDR3 nucleotide sequence: TGTGCCAGCAGTCCTAGCGGGAGTACAAATGAGCAGTTCTTC. Its protein is CASSPSGSTNEQFF.

The V call is TRBV13, the J call TRBJ2-3; 9 bases are shared with TRBD2. The CDR3 length is 16 residues. V shed 0 bases, J shed 4 bases, and the junction held 5 bases outside the gene matches. Per the germline V gene, CDR1 is PRHDT and CDR2 is FYEKMQ (reference sequence). In DNA, the CDR3 is TGTGCCAGCAGCTTAGGATTGCGGGAGGGCCCAGATACGCAGTATTTT. Translated, it gives CASSLGLREGPDTQYF.

The chain joins TRBV14 to TRBJ2-1; 11 bases are a match to TRBD1. With 6 bases clipped from V and 5 bases from J, the junction kept 9 bases outside the gene matches. The V gene's germline CDR1 is SGHDN and CDR2 FVKESK. This CDR3 contains 16 residues. DNA of the CDR3: TGTGCCAGCAGTCTAGAACCGGGACAGGGGGACAATGAGCAGTTCTTC. Amino acids: CASSLEPGQGDNEQFF.

The genes are TRBV6-5 and TRBJ2-1; 9 bases map to TRBD1. CDR1 is MNHEY and CDR2 is SVGAGI in the germline V gene. J was trimmed by 9 bases and V by 5 bases; bases with no gene match: 5. This CDR3 is built from 13 residues. The CDR3 region is CASSRDRAVEQFF. The CDR3, as DNA: TGTGCCAGCAGTCGGGACAGGGCCGTTGAGCAGTTCTTC.

A single count supports this clone. The chain uses TRBV7-9 and TRBJ2-2; D is undetermined. The CDR3 has 16 residues. Germline V gene data show CDR1 as SEHNR and CDR2 as FQNEAQ (reference sequence). V was shortened by 7 bases and J by 4 bases, with 19 bases between the two germline ends. The CDR3 DNA sequence: TGTGCCAGCACCCACTTTTTACCCCCGAGCACCGGGGAGCTGTTTTTT. Translating gives CASTHFLPPSTGELFF.

The chain employs TRBV9 and TRBJ2-5; D might be TRBD1 or TRBD2, each matching 5 bases. The CDR3 length is 15 residues. V lost 3 bases and J 2 bases, leaving 14 bases between the germline ends. CDR1 SGDLS and CDR2 YYNGEE come from the germline V gene. DNA of the CDR3: TGTGCCAGCAGCGGATCCGGGACCCAACAAGAGACCCAGTACTTC. Its translation: CASSGSGTQQETQYF.

The chain carries TRBV28 and TRBJ2-1; 7 bases align to TRBD2. V shed 7 bases, J shed 7 bases, and the junction held 13 bases outside the gene matches. Per the germline V gene, CDR1 is MDHEN and CDR2 is SYDVKM. The CDR3 loop spans 15 amino acids. The CDR3 bases are TGTGCCAGCACCTATGAAGCGGGAACCGGGAATGAGCAGTTCTTC. Its protein is CASTYEAGTGNEQFF.

As concerns this clone: It is likely a read error, because the conserved phenylalanine at the end of the CDR3 is missing. The limits of the CDR3 on the DNA are not certain, so only TCRdb's listed CDR3 is given. This chain connects TRBV20-1 to TRBJ2-3; the table's D call of TRBD1 was not tested on the DNA. The CDR3 numbers 11 amino acids, ends counted. The germline V gene has CDR1 DFQATT and CDR2 SNEGSKA (reference sequence). The CDR3 reads CSAWRTGPPFC.

As DNA, the CDR3 is TGTGCCAGCGCCCCACTCTCCCCCCACACCCCCTACGAGCAGTACTTC. This codes for CASAPLSPHTPYEQYF. The chain couples TRBV28 to TRBJ2-7, with D unclear. Trimming shortened V by 8 bases and J by 2 bases, and 22 bases separated the two germline ends. The CDR3 sequence is 16 residues long. Germline loops: CDR1 MDHEN, CDR2 SYDVKM.

A word on this clone: Other DNA sequences in this sample translate to the same CDR3. The chain couples TRBV11-2 to TRBJ2-7; D gene unclear. This CDR3 has 13 amino acids. V lost 3 bases and J lost 2, with 8 bases in between. Germline V gives CDR1 SGHAT, CDR2 FQNNGV. CDR3 region: CASSFGRTYEQYF. CDR3 sequence (DNA): TGTGCCAGCAGCTTCGGACGAACCTACGAGCAGTACTTC.

V usage is TRBV7-8 and J usage is TRBJ2-3; 7 nucleotides align to TRBD2. The germline gives CDR1 SGHVS, CDR2 FQNEAQ. The CDR3 loop spans 14 amino acids. V was pared by 5 bases and J by 10 bases, with 12 bases of the junction left unmatched. Written as DNA, the CDR3 is TGTGCCAGCAGCCCTGGGACCAGCGGGGATGCGCAGTATTTT. It codes for CASSPGTSGDAQYF.

The chain is built from TRBV10-2 and TRBJ2-3, with 8 bases matching TRBD1. The CDR3 loop spans 14 amino acids. CDR1 WSHSY and CDR2 SAAADI come from the germline V gene. With 9 bases clipped from V and 5 bases from J, the junction kept 10 bases outside the gene matches. For the CDR3, the DNA is TGCGCCAGTCGGGACAGGTCGTTTAGAGATACGCAGTATTTT. As protein: CASRDRSFRDTQYF.

The chain carries TRBV5-1 and TRBJ2-6; D not certain. The CDR3 consists of 17 residues. Trimming cost V 0 bases and J 0 bases, with 10 bases left between them. CDR1 and CDR2 (germline): SGHRS, YFSETQ. CDR3 bases: TGCGCCAGCAGCTTGGTTAGCTCGGACTCTGGGGCCAACGTCCTGACTTTC. This gives the protein CASSLVSSDSGANVLTF.

V usage is TRBV5-1 and J usage is TRBJ2-7, with 14 bases matching TRBD2. Germline-derived CDR1 and CDR2 are SGHRS and YFSETQ. After removal of 6 bases from V and 4 bases from J, the junction contained 9 bases not matched to a gene. The CDR3 has 16 residues. The CDR3 loop reads CASNEGTSGSLYEQYF. The CDR3 DNA follows: TGCGCCAGCAACGAAGGGACTAGCGGGAGTTTATACGAGCAGTACTTC.